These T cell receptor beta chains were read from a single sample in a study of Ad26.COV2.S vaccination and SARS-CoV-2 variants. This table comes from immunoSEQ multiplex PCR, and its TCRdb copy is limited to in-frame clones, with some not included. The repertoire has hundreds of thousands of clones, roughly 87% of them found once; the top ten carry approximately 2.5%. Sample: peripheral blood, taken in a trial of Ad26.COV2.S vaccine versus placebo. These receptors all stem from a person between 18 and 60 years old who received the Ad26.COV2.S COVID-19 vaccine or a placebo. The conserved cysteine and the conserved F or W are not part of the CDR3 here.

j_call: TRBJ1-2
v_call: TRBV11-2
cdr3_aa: ASSALGLNYGYT

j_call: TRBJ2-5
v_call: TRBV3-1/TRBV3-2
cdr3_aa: ASSQFYGKETQY

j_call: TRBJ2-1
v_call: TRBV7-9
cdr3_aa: ASSLTGNEQF

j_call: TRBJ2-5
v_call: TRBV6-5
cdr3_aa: ASRETNWETQY

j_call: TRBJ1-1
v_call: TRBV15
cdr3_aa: ATSREGRALTEAF

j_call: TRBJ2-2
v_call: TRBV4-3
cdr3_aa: ASSQSLAGENTGELF

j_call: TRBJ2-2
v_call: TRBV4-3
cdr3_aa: ASSQGSSGRYNTGELF

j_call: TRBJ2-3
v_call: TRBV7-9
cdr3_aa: ASSLGPTSTDTQY

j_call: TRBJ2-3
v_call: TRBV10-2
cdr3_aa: ASSEWTGGHADTQY

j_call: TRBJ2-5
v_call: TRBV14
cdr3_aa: ASSQGPILQGVYQETQY

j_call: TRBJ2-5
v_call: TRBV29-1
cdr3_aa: SVARETQY

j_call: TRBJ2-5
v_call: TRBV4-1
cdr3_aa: ASSIVGGAGETQY

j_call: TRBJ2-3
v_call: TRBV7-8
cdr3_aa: ASSRDRGRSGGDTQY